Listed below are T cell receptor beta chains from one sample, sequenced in a study of vaccination and CD4 T cells after COVID-19. Antigens of these TCRs are unknown. One entry per CDR3 protein, called by TCRdb with MiXCR from the PCR reads. The sample holds some 18,000 distinct CDR3 sequences, 43% seen once. This specimen consisted of CD4+ T cells from blood, cultured in vitro, obtained after SARS-CoV-2 vaccination. These receptor sequences come from a human donor who had recovered from COVID-19. CDR3s include the opening cysteine and the closing phenylalanine or tryptophan. Not every row has a clone size; where given, it reads once, few, many or a size class.

j_call	clone_size	v_call	cdr3_aa
TRBJ1-6	NA	TRBV12-3/TRBV12-4	CASSLHTGGFSPLHF
TRBJ2-1	NA	TRBV5-1	CVSSFFSGGGNEQFF
TRBJ1-5	NA	TRBV20-1	CSATHPATGSNQPQHF
TRBJ2-2	NA	TRBV4-3	CASSLLLGMAFGELFF
TRBJ1-1	NA	TRBV5-6	CASSDWTLVEAFF
TRBJ2-7	few	TRBV7-9	CASSSGDRNSYEQYF
TRBJ2-5	NA	TRBV20-1	CSARDLGRQQETQYF
TRBJ2-2	NA	TRBV9	CASSVRGANTGELFF
TRBJ2-2	once	TRBV5-1	CASSFTGGSGELFF
TRBJ2-6	NA	TRBV30	CAWSLSGVSGANVLTF
TRBJ1-1	NA	TRBV28	CASSPGDTEAFF
TRBJ2-4	NA	TRBV6-1	CASKGWGPGQSREYF
TRBJ2-7	medium-sized	TRBV11-2	CASSFGQSDIYEQYF
TRBJ2-7	NA	TRBV5-1	CASSLVGDSYEQYF
TRBJ1-4	NA	TRBV6-2/TRBV6-3	CASRRGATNEKLFF
TRBJ2-5	NA	TRBV7-7	CASSPGSPAAQYF
TRBJ2-7	once	TRBV14	CASGRTGIIYEQYF
TRBJ2-1	few	TRBV24-1	CATGEAGDMGNEQFF
TRBJ2-7	NA	TRBV6-5	CASSYLQGEEQYF
TRBJ2-7	NA	TRBV20-1	CSARTGTASYEQYF
TRBJ2-7	NA	TRBV24-1	CATSDPTASSYEQYF
TRBJ1-2	NA	TRBV6-1	CASSQTQSSYGYTF
TRBJ2-5	NA	TRBV29-1	CSARTGPIAQYF
TRBJ1-1	NA	TRBV5-1	CASSLQNRDPPAFF
TRBJ1-6	few	TRBV2	CASTFDRWGSPLHF
TRBJ1-1	few	TRBV28	CASSLNRGASHTEAFF
TRBJ2-1	few	TRBV20-1	CSANTGGSDEQFF
TRBJ2-5	NA	TRBV2	CASSEGGAGETQYF
TRBJ2-1	NA	TRBV2	CASSVSDSSYNEQFF